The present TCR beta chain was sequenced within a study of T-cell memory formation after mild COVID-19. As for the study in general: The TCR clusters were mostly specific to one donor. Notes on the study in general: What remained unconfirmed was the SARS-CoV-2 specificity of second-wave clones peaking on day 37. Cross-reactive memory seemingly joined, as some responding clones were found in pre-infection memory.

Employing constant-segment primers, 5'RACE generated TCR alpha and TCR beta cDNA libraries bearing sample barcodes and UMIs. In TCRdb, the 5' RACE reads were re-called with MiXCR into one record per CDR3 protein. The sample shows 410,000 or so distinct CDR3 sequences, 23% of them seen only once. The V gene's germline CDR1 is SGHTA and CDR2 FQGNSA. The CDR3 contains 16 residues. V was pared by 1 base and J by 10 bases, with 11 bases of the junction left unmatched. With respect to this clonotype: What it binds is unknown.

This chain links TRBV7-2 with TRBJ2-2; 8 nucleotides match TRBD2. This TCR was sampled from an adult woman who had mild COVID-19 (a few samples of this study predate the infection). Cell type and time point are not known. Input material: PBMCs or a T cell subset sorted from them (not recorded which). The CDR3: CASSLVVAGGPVELFF. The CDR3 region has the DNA TGTGCCAGCAGCTTAGTAGTCGCGGGGGGACCAGTGGAGCTGTTTTTT.